This TCR beta chain was found in a study of T cell responses to AZD1222 COVID-19 vaccine. For this clone: Antigen specificity is unknown.

Findings of the study overall: Vaccine-related CD4 TCRs covered spike, predominating at 160-218 and 743-854. Possibly, clonal diversity was underestimated; donors were largely white British and included more females. Rises in breadth and depth of Spike-specific TCRs came after two AZD1222 doses. It was only after the peak T cell response that any repertoires were sampled.

CDR1 is MNHEY and CDR2 is SVGAGI in the germline V gene. V was clipped by 7 bases and J by 6 bases; unmatched bases: 9. This CDR3 has 15 residues. Here immunoSEQ multiplex PCR was the method, and the copy in TCRdb shows in-frame clones only, minus some. The repertoire holds roughly 100,000 clones, with roughly 82% as singletons. The J gene is TRBJ2-2, the V gene TRBV6-5; TRBD1 aligns across 9 bases. The TCR originated in an adult in good health. This sample comprised peripheral blood, obtained on day 0 of AZD1222 vaccination. CDR3 sequence reads: CASTRGQGQAGELFF. The CDR3 bases are TGTGCCAGCACCCGGGGACAGGGCCAGGCCGGGGAGCTGTTTTTT.